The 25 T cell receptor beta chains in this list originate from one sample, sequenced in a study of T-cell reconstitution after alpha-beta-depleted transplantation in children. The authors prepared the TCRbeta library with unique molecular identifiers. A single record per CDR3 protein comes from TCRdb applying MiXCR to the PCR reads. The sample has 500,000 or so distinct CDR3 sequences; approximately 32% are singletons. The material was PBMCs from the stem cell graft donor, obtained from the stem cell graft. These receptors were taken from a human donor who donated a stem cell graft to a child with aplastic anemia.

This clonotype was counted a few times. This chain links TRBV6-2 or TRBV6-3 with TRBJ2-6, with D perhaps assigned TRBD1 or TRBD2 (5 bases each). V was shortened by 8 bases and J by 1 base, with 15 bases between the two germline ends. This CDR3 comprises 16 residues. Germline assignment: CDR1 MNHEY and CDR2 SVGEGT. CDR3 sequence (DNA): TGTGCCAGCTTAAGAGGGGCTATGTCTGGGGCCAACGTCCTGACTTTC. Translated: CASLRGAMSGANVLTF.

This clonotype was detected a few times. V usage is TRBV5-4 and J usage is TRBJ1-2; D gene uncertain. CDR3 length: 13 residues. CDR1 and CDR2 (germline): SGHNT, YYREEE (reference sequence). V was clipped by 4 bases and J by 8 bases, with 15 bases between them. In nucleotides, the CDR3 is TGTGCCAGCAGCCGGGAGCAAGGGAGCGGCTACACCTTC. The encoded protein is CASSREQGSGYTF. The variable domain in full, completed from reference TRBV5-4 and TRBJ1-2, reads ETGVTQSPTHLIKTRGQQVTLRCSSQSGHNTVSWYQQALGQGPQFIFQYYREEENGRGNFPPRFSGLQFPNYSSELNVNALELDDSALYLCASSREQGSGYTFGSGTRLTVV.

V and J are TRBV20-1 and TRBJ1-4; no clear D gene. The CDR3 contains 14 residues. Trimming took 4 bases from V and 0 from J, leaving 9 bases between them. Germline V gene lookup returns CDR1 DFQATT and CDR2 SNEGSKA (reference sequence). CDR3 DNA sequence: TGCAGTGCTAACCGGGGTGCAACTAATGAAAAACTGTTTTTT. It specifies CSANRGATNEKLFF.

The CDR3 DNA follows: TGTGCCAGCAGGTGGACAGGGGGCGTCGCCGGGGAGCTGTTTTTT. It specifies CASRWTGGVAGELFF. This chain uses TRBV6-1 with TRBJ2-2; 11 positions agree with TRBD1. Germline CDR1 MNHNS, CDR2 SASEGT. V dropped 6 bases and J dropped 6; count of bases not matched to a gene: 6. The CDR3 is 15 residues long.

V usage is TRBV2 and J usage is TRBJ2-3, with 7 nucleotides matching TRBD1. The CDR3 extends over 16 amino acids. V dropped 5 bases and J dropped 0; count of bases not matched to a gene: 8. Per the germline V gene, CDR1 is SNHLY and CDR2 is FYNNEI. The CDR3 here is CASSQRDRLSTDTQYF. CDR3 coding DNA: TGTGCCAGCAGTCAACGGGACAGACTTAGCACAGATACGCAGTATTTT.

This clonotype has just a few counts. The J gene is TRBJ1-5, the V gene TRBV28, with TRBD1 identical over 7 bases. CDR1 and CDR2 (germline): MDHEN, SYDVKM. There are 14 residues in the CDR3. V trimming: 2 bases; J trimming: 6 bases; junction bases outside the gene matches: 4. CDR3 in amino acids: CASSLMRDSQPQHF. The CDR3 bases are TGTGCCAGCAGTTTAATGCGGGACAGTCAGCCCCAGCATTTT.

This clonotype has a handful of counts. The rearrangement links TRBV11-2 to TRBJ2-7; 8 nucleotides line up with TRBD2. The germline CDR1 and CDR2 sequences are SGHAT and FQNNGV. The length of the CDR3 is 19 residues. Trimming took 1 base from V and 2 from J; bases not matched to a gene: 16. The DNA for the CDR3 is TGTGCCAGCAGCTTAGGACCGGGGATAGCGGGAACTAAAACCTACGAGCAGTACTTC. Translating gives CASSLGPGIAGTKTYEQYF.

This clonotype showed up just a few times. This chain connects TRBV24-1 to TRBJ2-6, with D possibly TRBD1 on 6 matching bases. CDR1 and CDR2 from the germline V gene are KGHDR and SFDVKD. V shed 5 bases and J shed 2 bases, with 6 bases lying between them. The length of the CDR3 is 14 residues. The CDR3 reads CATSAGAGANVLTF. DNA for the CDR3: TGTGCCACCAGTGCAGGGGCTGGGGCCAACGTCCTGACTTTC.

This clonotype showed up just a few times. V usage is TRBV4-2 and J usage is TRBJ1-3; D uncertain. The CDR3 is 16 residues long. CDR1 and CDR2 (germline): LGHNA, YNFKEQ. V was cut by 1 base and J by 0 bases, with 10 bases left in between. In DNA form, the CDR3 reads TGTGCCAGCAGCCAAGTAGTAGCGGGCTCTGGAAACACCATATATTTT. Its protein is CASSQVVAGSGNTIYF.

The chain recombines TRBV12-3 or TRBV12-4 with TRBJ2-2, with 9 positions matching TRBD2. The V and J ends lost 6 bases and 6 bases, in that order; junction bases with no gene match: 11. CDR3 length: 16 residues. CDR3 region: CASSMTSGRVAGELFF. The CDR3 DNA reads TGTGCCAGCAGCATGACTAGCGGAAGGGTTGCCGGGGAGCTGTTTTTT.

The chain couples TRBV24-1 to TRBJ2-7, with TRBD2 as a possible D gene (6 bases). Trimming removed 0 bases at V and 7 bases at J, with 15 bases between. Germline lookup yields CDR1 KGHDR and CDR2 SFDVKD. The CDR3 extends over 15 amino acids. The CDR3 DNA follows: TGTGCCACCAGTGATTTGGGGGAGGCCTGGGATGAGCAGTACTTC. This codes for CATSDLGEAWDEQYF.

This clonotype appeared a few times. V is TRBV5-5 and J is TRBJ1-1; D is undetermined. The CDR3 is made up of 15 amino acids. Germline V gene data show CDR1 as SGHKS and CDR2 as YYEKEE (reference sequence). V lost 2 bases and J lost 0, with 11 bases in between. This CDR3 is CASSFFASLNTEAFF. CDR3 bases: TGTGCCAGCAGCTTTTTCGCCAGCCTGAACACTGAAGCTTTCTTT.

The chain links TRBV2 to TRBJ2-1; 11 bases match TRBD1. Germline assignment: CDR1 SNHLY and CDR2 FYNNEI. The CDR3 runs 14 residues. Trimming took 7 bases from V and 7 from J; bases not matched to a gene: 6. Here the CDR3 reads CASMPDRGQNEQFF. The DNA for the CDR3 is TGTGCCAGCATGCCGGACAGGGGGCAGAATGAGCAGTTCTTC.

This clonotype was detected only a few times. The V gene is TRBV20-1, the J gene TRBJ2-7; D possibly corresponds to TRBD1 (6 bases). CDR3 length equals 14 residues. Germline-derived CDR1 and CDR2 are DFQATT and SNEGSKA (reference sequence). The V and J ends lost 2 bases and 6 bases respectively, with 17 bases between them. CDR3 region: CSARIPRGASEQYF. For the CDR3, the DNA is TGCAGTGCTAGAATACCCAGGGGAGCCTCCGAGCAGTACTTC.

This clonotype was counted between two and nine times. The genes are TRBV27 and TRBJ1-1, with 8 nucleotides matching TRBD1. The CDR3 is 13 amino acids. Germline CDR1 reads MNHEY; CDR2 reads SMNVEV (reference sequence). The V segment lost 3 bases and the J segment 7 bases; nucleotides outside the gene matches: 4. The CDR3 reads CASSFTGGVEAFF. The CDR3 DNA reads TGTGCCAGCAGTTTTACAGGGGGAGTTGAAGCTTTCTTT.

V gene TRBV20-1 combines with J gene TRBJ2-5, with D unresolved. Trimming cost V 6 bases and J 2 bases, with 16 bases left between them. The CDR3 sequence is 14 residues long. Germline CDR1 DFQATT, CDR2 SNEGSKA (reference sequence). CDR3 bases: TGCAGTGCGACCGAGACCCTCCAACAAGAGACCCAGTACTTC. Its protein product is CSATETLQQETQYF.

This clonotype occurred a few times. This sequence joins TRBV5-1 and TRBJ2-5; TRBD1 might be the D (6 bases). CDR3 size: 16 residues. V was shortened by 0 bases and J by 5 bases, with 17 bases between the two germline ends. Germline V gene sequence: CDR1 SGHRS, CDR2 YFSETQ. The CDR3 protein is CASSLEDREVLETQYF. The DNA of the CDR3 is TGCGCCAGCAGCTTGGAGGACAGAGAGGTTCTTGAGACCCAGTACTTC. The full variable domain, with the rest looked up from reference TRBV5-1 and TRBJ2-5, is KAGVTQTPRYLIKTRGQQVTLSCSPISGHRSVSWYQQTPGQGLQFLFEYFSETQRNKGNFPGRFSGRQFSNSRSEMNVSTLELGDSALYLCASSLEDREVLETQYFGPGTRLLVL.

The DNA of the CDR3 is TGTGCCAGCTCCGTACCGGGGACTAGCTCTGAGCAGTACTTC. It is translated as CASSVPGTSSEQYF. The chain couples TRBV18 to TRBJ2-7; 9 bases are shared with TRBD2. In germline, CDR1 is KGHSH, CDR2 LQKENI. The CDR3 totals 14 residues. Germline trimming cut 6 bases from V and 7 bases from J; bases unmatched to any gene: 10.

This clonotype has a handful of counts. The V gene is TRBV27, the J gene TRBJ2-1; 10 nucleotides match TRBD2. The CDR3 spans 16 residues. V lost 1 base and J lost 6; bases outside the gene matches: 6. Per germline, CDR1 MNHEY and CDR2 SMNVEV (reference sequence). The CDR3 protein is CASSLLQREGLNEQFF. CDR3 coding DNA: TGTGCCAGCAGTTTATTACAGCGGGAGGGCCTCAATGAGCAGTTCTTC.

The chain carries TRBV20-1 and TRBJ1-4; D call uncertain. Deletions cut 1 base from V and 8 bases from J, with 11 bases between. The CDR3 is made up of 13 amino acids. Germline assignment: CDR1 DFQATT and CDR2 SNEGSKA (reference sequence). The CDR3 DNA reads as TGCAGTGCTAGAGGCAGGAGGAAAGAAAAACTGTTTTTT. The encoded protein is CSARGRRKEKLFF.

The CDR3 sequence: CASHQGIGADNSYNEQFF. Here the CDR3 DNA reads TGTGCCAGTCACCAAGGTATCGGAGCGGACAACTCCTACAATGAGCAGTTCTTC. This chain joins TRBV19 and TRBJ2-1, with D perhaps being TRBD1 or TRBD2 (5 bases each). The CDR3 totals 18 residues. Deletions cut 8 bases from V and 0 bases from J, with 23 bases between. Per germline, CDR1 LNHDA and CDR2 SQIVND (reference sequence).

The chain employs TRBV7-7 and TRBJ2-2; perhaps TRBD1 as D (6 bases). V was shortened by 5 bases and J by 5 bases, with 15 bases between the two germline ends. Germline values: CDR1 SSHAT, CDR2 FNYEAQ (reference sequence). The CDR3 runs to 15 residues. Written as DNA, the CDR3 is TGTGCCAGCAGCACCGACGACAGGAGTACCGGGGAGCTGTTTTTT. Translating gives CASSTDDRSTGELFF.

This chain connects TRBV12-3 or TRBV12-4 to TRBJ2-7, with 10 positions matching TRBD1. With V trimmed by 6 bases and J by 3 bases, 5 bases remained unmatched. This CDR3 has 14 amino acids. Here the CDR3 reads CASSPGQGDYEQYF. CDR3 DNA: TGTGCCAGCAGCCCAGGACAGGGGGACTACGAGCAGTACTTC.

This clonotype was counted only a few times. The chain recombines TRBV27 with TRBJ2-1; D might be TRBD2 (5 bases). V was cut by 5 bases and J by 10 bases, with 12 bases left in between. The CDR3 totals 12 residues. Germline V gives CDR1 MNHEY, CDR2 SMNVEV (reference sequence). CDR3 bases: TGTGCCAGCAGTCTCCCGGGGAAGGAGCAGTTCTTC. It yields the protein CASSLPGKEQFF.

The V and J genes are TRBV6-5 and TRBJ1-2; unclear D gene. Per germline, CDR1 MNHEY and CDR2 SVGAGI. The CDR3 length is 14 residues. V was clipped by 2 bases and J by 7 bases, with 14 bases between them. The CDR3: CASSYSIDGRGYTF. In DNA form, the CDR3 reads TGTGCCAGCAGTTACAGTATCGACGGCCGTGGCTACACCTTC.